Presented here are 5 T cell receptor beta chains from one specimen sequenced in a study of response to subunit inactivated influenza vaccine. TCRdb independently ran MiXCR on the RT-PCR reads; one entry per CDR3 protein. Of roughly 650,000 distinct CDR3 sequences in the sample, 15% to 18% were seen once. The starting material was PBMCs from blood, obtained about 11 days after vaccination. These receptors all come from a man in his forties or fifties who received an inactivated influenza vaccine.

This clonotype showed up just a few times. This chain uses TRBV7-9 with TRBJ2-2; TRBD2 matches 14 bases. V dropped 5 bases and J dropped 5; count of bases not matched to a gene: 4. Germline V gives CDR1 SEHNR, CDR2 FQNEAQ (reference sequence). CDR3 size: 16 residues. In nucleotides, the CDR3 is TGTGCCAGCAGCAGACTAGCGGGGGGGCCAACCGGGGAGCTGTTTTTT. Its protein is CASSRLAGGPTGELFF.

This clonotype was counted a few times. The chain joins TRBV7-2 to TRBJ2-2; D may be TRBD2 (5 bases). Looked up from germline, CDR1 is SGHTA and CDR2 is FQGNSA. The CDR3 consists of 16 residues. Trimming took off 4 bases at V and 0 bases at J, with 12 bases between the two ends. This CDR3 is CASSYTGLANTGELFF. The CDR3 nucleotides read TGTGCCAGCAGCTATACTGGACTCGCGAACACCGGGGAGCTGTTTTTT.

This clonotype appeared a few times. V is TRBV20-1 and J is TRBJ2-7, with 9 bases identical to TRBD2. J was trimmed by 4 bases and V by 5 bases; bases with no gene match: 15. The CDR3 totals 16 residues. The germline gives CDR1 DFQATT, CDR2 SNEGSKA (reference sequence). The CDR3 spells CSAPDRGGGQFYEQYF. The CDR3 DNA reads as TGCAGTGCTCCCGATCGCGGGGGGGGCCAATTTTACGAGCAGTACTTC.

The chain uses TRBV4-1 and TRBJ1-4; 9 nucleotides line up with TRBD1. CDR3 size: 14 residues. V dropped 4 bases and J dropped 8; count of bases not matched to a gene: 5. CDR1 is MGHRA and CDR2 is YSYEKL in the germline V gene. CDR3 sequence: CASSPSDRGEKLFF. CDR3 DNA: TGCGCCAGCAGCCCATCGGACAGGGGCGAAAAACTGTTTTTT.

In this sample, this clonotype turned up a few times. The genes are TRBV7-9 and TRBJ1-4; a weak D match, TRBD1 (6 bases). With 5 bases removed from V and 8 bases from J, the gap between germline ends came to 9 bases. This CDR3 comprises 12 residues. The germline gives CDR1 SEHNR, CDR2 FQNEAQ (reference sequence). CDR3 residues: CASSHREEKLFF. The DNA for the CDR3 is TGTGCCAGCAGCCACAGGGAGGAAAAACTGTTTTTT. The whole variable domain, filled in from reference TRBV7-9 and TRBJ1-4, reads DTGVSQNPRHKITKRGQNVTFRCDPISEHNRLYWYRQTLGQGPEFLTYFQNEAQLEKSRLLSDRFSAERPKGSFSTLEIQRTEQGDSAMYLCASSHREEKLFFGSGTQLSVL.